This TCR beta chain was recovered during a study of blood T cell repertoires in COVID-19. About the research overall: COVID-19 samples collected from the United States, Italy and Spain covered acute and convalescent phases. T cells, B-cell-depleted T cells, or PBMCs supplied cDNA or gDNA.

Trimming took off 0 bases at V and 8 bases at J, with 14 bases between the two ends. There are 14 residues in the CDR3. Germline values: CDR1 SGHNT, CDR2 YYREEE (reference sequence). Clones were read by immunoSEQ multiplex PCR, and TCRdb kept only the in-frame ones, dropping some. The sample lists around 300,000 clones, 70% to 90% occurring once. The sequence was collected from an older woman with acute or convalescent COVID-19. Material: peripheral blood. The chain uses TRBV5-4 and TRBJ1-1; D is ambiguous. CDR3 DNA: TGTGCCAGCAGCTTGGTAGGTCTCCGAGGGGAAGCTTTCTTT. This sequence encodes CASSLVGLRGEAFF.